This T cell receptor beta chain originates from a study of early T cells in non-severe SARS-CoV-2 infection. Study-wide points: Missing private and CD4 specificities, VDJdb matching favored anti-spike CD8 responses.

TCRdb fed the 5' RACE reads into MiXCR, producing one record per CDR3 protein. The repertoire holds about 60,000 distinct CDR3 sequences, with roughly a sixth as singletons. This clonotype has more than one count but fewer than ten. The antigen is unknown. The V gene end was trimmed by 2 bases and the J gene end by 1 base; junction bases not matched to a gene: 10. The germline V gene encodes CDR1 SGHTA and CDR2 FQGNSA. The CDR3 totals 19 residues. The chain is built from TRBV7-2 and TRBJ2-2; 10 nucleotides agree with TRBD1. This receptor was taken from an adult who was a healthcare worker with PCR-confirmed SARS-CoV-2 infection or an uninfected control (not recorded which). This specimen was whole blood, taken at baseline. CDR3 protein: CASSLSGTGVILNTGELFF. The CDR3 nucleotides read TGTGCCAGCAGCTTATCCGGGACAGGGGTTATCCTGAACACCGGGGAGCTGTTTTTT.